The rows below give T cell receptor beta chains drawn from one sample of a study of shared clonotypes between healthy human individuals. Sequenced by immunoSEQ multiplex PCR; TCRdb stores in-frame clones only, minus some. The sample has approximately 1.9 million clones, 93% seen once. The sample consisted of naive CD8+ T cells from PBMCs. The receptors were gathered from a man aged 18 to 30 in good health. Some clones in this sample may be carry-over from other donors' samples. Each CDR3 is given with its conserved first and last residue. Each record gives: V gene, clone size, D gene, J gene, CDR3 DNA, CDR3 protein. A D gene is named only where the DNA matches it firmly. The size field is filled for only some rows; it gives once, few, many or a size class.

>TRBV28|-|-|TRBJ2-1
TGTGCCAGCAGCATAGGGGAAGGGGGTGAGCAGTTCTTC
CASSIGEGGEQFF
>TRBV19|-|-|TRBJ2-1
TGTGCCAGTAGTATTCCCACCCGTAGTCTCCATGAGCAGTTCTTC
CASSIPTRSLHEQFF
>TRBV6-6|-|-|TRBJ2-7
TGTGCCAGCCGTGGGTTGAGCTCCTACGAGCAGTACTTC
CASRGLSSYEQYF
>TRBV6-5|-|-|TRBJ2-2
TGTGCCAGCAGTTACTCGTACGGTGGAACGTCCGGGGAGCTGTTTTTT
CASSYSYGGTSGELFF
>TRBV29-1|-|TRBD1|TRBJ1-1
TGCAGCGTACCCTGGGGGACAGGTTGGACTGAAGCTTTCTTT
CSVPWGTGWTEAFF
>TRBV29-1|-|-|TRBJ1-2
TGCAGCGTATTAGGGCTGCCTTATGGCTACACCTTC
CSVLGLPYGYTF
>TRBV10-1|-|TRBD1|TRBJ2-7
TGCGCCAGCCCGAGCGAGGACAGGGTTTACGAGCAGTACTTC
CASPSEDRVYEQYF
>TRBV27|-|-|TRBJ2-1
TGTGCCAGCAGTTTATCGGGTAGGGCCTACAATGAGCAGTTCTTC
CASSLSGRAYNEQFF
>TRBV15|-|-|TRBJ2-4
TGTGCCACCAGCAGAGATCTGGGACGGACAAACATTCAGTACTTC
CATSRDLGRTNIQYF
>TRBV4-2|-|-|TRBJ2-2
TGTGCCAGCAGCCAAGATCGAGGCGCGTGGCCCGGGGAGCTGTTTTTT
CASSQDRGAWPGELFF
>TRBV28|-|-|TRBJ2-5
TGTGCCAGCAGTTCCCCGCTAACGCGGGAGACCCAGTACTTC
CASSSPLTRETQYF
>TRBV27|once|TRBD1|TRBJ1-4
TGTGCCACGCGAGGGACAGGGGTTGAAAAACTGTTTTTT
CATRGTGVEKLFF
>TRBV9|-|TRBD2|TRBJ2-3
TGTGCCAGCAGGAGGACTAGCGCCCAAAGCGAGTGGCAGTATTTT
CASRRTSAQSEWQYF
>TRBV7-9|-|-|TRBJ1-2
TGTGCCAGCAGCTTAGTGGCATCTCATGGCTACACCTTC
CASSLVASHGYTF
>TRBV9|-|-|TRBJ1-5
TGTGCCAGCAGCCTGACAGCCGCTAGCAATCAGCCCCAGCATTTT
CASSLTAASNQPQHF
>TRBV28|-|-|TRBJ1-2
TGTGCCAGCACCTGGCCGGGGGACTATGGCTACACCTTC
CASTWPGDYGYTF
>TRBV28|-|-|TRBJ2-3
TGTGCCAGCAGTTTGGGCGGGGCTATGGGCACAGATACGCAGTATTTT
CASSLGGAMGTDTQYF
>TRBV28|-|-|TRBJ2-7
TGTGCCAGCAGCGAACAGGTCAATCAGGCCTACGAGCAGTACTTC
CASSEQVNQAYEQYF
>TRBV11-1|-|-|TRBJ2-7
TGTGCCAGCAGCTACCGCAGTTCCTACGAGCAGTACTTC
CASSYRSSYEQYF
>TRBV5-1|once|-|TRBJ2-3
TGCGCCAGCAGCTTAGGAGATACGCAGTATTTT
CASSLGDTQYF
>TRBV6-1|-|-|TRBJ1-4
TGTGCCAGCAGTGTCACCCAGGGGATCTCCACTAATGAAAAACTGTTTTTT
CASSVTQGISTNEKLFF
>TRBV27|-|TRBD1|TRBJ2-7
TGTGCCAGCAGTACCAGGACAGGGGCCACCTACGAGCAGTACTTC
CASSTRTGATYEQYF
>TRBV6-1|-|TRBD2|TRBJ2-1
TGTGCCAGCAGGATAGGACTAGCGGGATATGAGCAGTTCTTC
CASRIGLAGYEQFF
>TRBV19|-|-|TRBJ2-1
TGTGCCAGCGAAAGGTACCCAGGGGGGCACAATGAGCAGTTCTTC
CASERYPGGHNEQFF
>TRBV9|-|TRBD1|TRBJ1-3
TGTGCCAGCAGCCCCGGACAGGGATCCTCTGGAAACACCATATATTTT
CASSPGQGSSGNTIYF
>TRBV19|-|-|TRBJ1-2
TGTGCCAGTAGTATAACTTCGTTAGCTAACTATGGCTACACCTTC
CASSITSLANYGYTF
>TRBV11-2|once|-|TRBJ2-1
TGTGCCAGCAGCTTTACTAGCTTATACAATGAGCAGTTCTTC
CASSFTSLYNEQFF
>TRBV10-3|-|-|TRBJ2-7
TGTGCCATCAGTGGGGGGCTTCTTGATGAGCAGTACTTC
CAISGGLLDEQYF
>TRBV5-1|-|TRBD1|TRBJ1-1
TGCGCCAGCAGCCCCAGGGTGGGTGACAGGGGTTCCTCCACTGAAGCTTTCTTT
CASSPRVGDRGSSTEAFF
>TRBV7-8|-|-|TRBJ1-1
TGTGCCAGCATCCCACAGGTTTTGAACACTGAAGCTTTCTTT
CASIPQVLNTEAFF
>TRBV27|-|-|TRBJ2-1
TGTGCCACCAGGCTGGGGCCAGGCTCTACCGGTGAGCAGTTCTTC
CATRLGPGSTGEQFF
>TRBV9|-|-|TRBJ2-3
TGTGCCAGCAGCGTAGACCGGACCGAGGATACGCAGTATTTT
CASSVDRTEDTQYF
>TRBV9|-|TRBD2|TRBJ2-7
TGTGCCAGCAGCGCTAGCGGGAGGGCCGGTTACGAGCAGTACTTC
CASSASGRAGYEQYF
>TRBV6-5|-|TRBD1|TRBJ2-1
TGTGCCAGCACGGGCGGACAGGTTGCGGACAATGAGCAGTTCTTC
CASTGGQVADNEQFF
>TRBV29-1|-|-|TRBJ1-1
TGCAGCATTGCCGGGACAACGAACACTGAAGCTTTCTTT
CSIAGTTNTEAFF
>TRBV5-1|-|-|TRBJ1-1
TGCGCCAGCAGCTTAATCAGGGGAGACACTGAAGCTTTCTTT
CASSLIRGDTEAFF
>TRBV4-1|-|TRBD2|TRBJ2-3
TGCGCCAGTAAATCCGGACTAGCGGGAGTTCTCCCCACAGATACGCAGTATTTT
CASKSGLAGVLPTDTQYF
>TRBV2|-|-|TRBJ2-7
TGTGCCAGCATTGTGGATCTTCTAGAGCAGTACTTC
CASIVDLLEQYF
>TRBV15|-|-|TRBJ1-4
TGTGCCACCAGCAGAGTCTTAGGGGTGGTTAATGAAAAACTGTTTTTT
CATSRVLGVVNEKLFF
>TRBV30|-|-|TRBJ2-7
TGTGCCTGGAGTGTAGGGGACGGAGGGTTCGGCGAGCAGTACTTC
CAWSVGDGGFGEQYF
>TRBV13|-|-|TRBJ2-3
TGTGCCAGCAGCTTTGAAATTAAGACAGATACGCAGTATTTT
CASSFEIKTDTQYF
>TRBV2|-|-|TRBJ1-1
TGTGCCAGCAGTGAAAGTCAGGGGATGAACACTGAAGCTTTCTTT
CASSESQGMNTEAFF
>TRBV5-6|few|TRBD1|TRBJ1-2
TGTGCCAGCAGCTGGGACAGGGGAAACTATGGCTACACCTTC
CASSWDRGNYGYTF
>TRBV27|-|-|TRBJ1-6
TGTGCCAGCAGTCCAACCGCGCCGGCCCTCCACTTT
CASSPTAPALHF
>TRBV5-1|-|TRBD2|TRBJ2-2
TGCGCCAGCAGCTTGGGCGCGGGAGTGGACACCGGGGAGCTGTTTTTT
CASSLGAGVDTGELFF
>TRBV10-3|-|TRBD2|TRBJ2-2
TGTGCCATCAGTGACCCCTCGGCGGGAGGTGGCGGGGAGCTGTTTTTT
CAISDPSAGGGGELFF